The 21 T cell receptor beta chains below come from one sample, sequenced in a study of blood T cell repertoires in COVID-19. This table comes from immunoSEQ multiplex PCR, and its TCRdb copy is limited to in-frame clones, with some not included. Of fewer than 600,000 clones in the sample, approximately 89% were seen once. The sequenced material came from peripheral blood. Receptors were obtained from a man aged 18 to 30 with COVID-19, enrolled during active disease.

This chain uses TRBV7-8 with TRBJ1-1; D is possibly TRBD1 (5 bases). The V end was cut by 5 bases, the J end by 9 bases, with 13 bases between. The CDR3 loop spans 12 amino acids. Germline CDR1 is SGHVS and CDR2 is FQNEAQ. CDR3 protein: CASSPRSGKAFF. Written as DNA, the CDR3 is TGTGCCAGCAGCCCACGGTCAGGGAAAGCTTTCTTT.

Here the CDR3 DNA reads TGCGCCAGCAGCTTGGAGCCAAGGGGTATGGATGGCTACACCTTC. The encoded protein is CASSLEPRGMDGYTF. The V and J genes are TRBV5-1 and TRBJ1-2; tentative D call: TRBD1 (5 bases). V was shortened by 0 bases and J by 6 bases, with 15 bases between the two germline ends. CDR1 and CDR2 (germline): SGHRS, YFSETQ. CDR3 length: 15 residues.

V and J are TRBV18 and TRBJ2-1; 7 bases match TRBD1. CDR3 size: 15 residues. V was clipped by 6 bases and J by 3 bases; unmatched bases: 8. Germline V lookup: CDR1 KGHSH, CDR2 LQKENI. CDR3 bases: TGTGCCAGCTCCGTGCAGGGGGTTAACTACAATGAGCAGTTCTTC. This encodes CASSVQGVNYNEQFF. Filled out from reference TRBV18 and TRBJ2-1, the complete variable domain reads NAGVMQNPRHLVRRRGQEARLRCSPMKGHSHVYWYRQLPEEGLKFMVYLQKENIIDESGMPKERFSAEFPKEGPSILRIQQVVRGDSAAYFCASSVQGVNYNEQFFGPGTRLTVL.

V and J are TRBV10-3 and TRBJ2-3; D is perhaps TRBD2 (5 bases). Germline V gene lookup returns CDR1 ENHRY and CDR2 SYGVKD. The V end was cut by 2 bases, the J end by 6 bases, with 12 bases between. The length of the CDR3 is 14 residues. CDR3 DNA: TGTGCCATCAGTGAGGGACGGGGAAGGGATACGCAGTATTTT. Protein sequence: CAISEGRGRDTQYF.

CDR3 nucleotide sequence: TGTGCCAGCAGCATTGGGACGAGCGGGGGGGCGTCAGATACGCAGTATTTT. Protein: CASSIGTSGGASDTQYF. This rearrangement joins TRBV5-4 to TRBJ2-3; TRBD2 matches 10 bases. Germline CDR1 and CDR2: SGHNT and YYREEE (reference sequence). The CDR3 sequence is 17 residues long. V lost 4 bases to trimming and J lost 4 bases; unmatched junction nucleotides: 12.

V usage is TRBV2 and J usage is TRBJ2-7; 8 bases are a match to TRBD1. Germline assignment: CDR1 SNHLY and CDR2 FYNNEI. The CDR3 spans 14 residues. With 7 bases clipped from V and 3 bases from J, the junction kept 8 bases outside the gene matches. CDR3 coding DNA: TGTGCCAGCATGGGCCGGGACAGGAGCTACGAGCAGTACTTC. Amino acids: CASMGRDRSYEQYF.

This chain links TRBV4-2 with TRBJ2-1, with 8 bases lining up with TRBD2. Germline V gene sequence: CDR1 LGHNA, CDR2 YNFKEQ. The CDR3 sequence is 17 residues long. J gave up 8 bases and V 4 bases, and 16 bases lay outside the gene matches. CDR3 sequence reads: CASSRFGGLAPSHEQFF. CDR3 nucleotides: TGTGCCAGCAGCCGTTTTGGTGGACTAGCCCCCTCTCATGAGCAGTTCTTC.

This chain connects TRBV11-2 to TRBJ2-5, with 7 bases aligning to TRBD2. V was clipped by 5 bases and J by 1 base; unmatched bases: 10. Germline CDR1 and CDR2: SGHAT and FQNNGV. This CDR3 comprises 16 residues. CDR3 in DNA: TGTGCCAGCAGCAGTGGGGTAGCGGGCTTCCAAGAGACCCAGTACTTC. Its translation: CASSSGVAGFQETQYF.

The chain couples TRBV5-1 to TRBJ1-6; D is unresolved. V was clipped by 4 bases and J by 7 bases, with 12 bases between them. The germline V gene encodes CDR1 SGHRS and CDR2 YFSETQ. The CDR3 runs 14 residues. CDR3 in DNA: TGCGCCAGCAGCATGGACGCAGAAAATTCACCCCTCCACTTT. It is translated as CASSMDAENSPLHF.

Notes on this clone: Other DNA sequences of this sample code for an identical CDR3. The rearrangement joins TRBV2 to TRBJ2-3, with a possible D match to TRBD1 (6 bases). CDR1 is SNHLY, CDR2 FYNNEI, per germline. Trimming stripped 5 bases from V and 1 base from J, with 13 bases between. The CDR3 has 15 amino acids. The CDR3 loop is CASSPLQGGTDTQYF. CDR3 nucleotides: TGTGCCAGCAGTCCTTTACAGGGAGGCACAGATACGCAGTATTTT.

This clone was counted once. This chain joins TRBV6-5 and TRBJ2-1; 7 nucleotides agree with TRBD2. This CDR3 region has 13 residues. With V trimmed by 7 bases and J by 10 bases, 10 bases remained unmatched. Germline CDR1 and CDR2: MNHEY and SVGAGI. The chain's CDR3 is CASNSRGVSEQFF. As DNA, the CDR3 is TGTGCCAGCAACTCCCGGGGGGTGTCCGAGCAGTTCTTC.

CDR3: CASSPWRGDSPKNIQYF. DNA of the CDR3: TGTGCCAGCTCACCATGGAGAGGAGACAGCCCTAAAAACATTCAGTACTTC. The chain employs TRBV18 and TRBJ2-4; TRBD1 might be the D (5 bases). Trimming stripped 2 bases from V and 4 bases from J, with 18 bases between. CDR3 length equals 17 residues. Germline V gives CDR1 KGHSH, CDR2 LQKENI.

Only one count was recorded for this clone. V gene TRBV7-9 combines with J gene TRBJ2-3, with D perhaps matching TRBD1 (5 bases). CDR1 SEHNR and CDR2 FQNEAQ come from the germline V gene (reference sequence). This CDR3 has 14 amino acids. Trimming took 2 bases from V and 1 from J, leaving 7 bases between them. The CDR3 DNA reads as TGTGCCAGCAGCTTACAGGGCGGCACAGATACGCAGTATTTT. It yields the protein CASSLQGGTDTQYF.

The chain has TRBV5-5 and TRBJ2-1, with D maybe TRBD2 (6 bases). Per germline, CDR1 SGHKS and CDR2 YYEKEE (reference sequence). The CDR3 contains 13 residues. V was cut by 4 bases and J by 4 bases, with 9 bases left in between. As DNA, the CDR3 is TGTGCCAGCAGCGCGGGACCATACAATGAGCAGTTCTTC. Its protein product is CASSAGPYNEQFF.

In this sample, this clone turned up a few times. The rearrangement links TRBV19 to TRBJ1-2; 8 nucleotides agree with TRBD1. The CDR3 length is 13 residues. Germline V lookup: CDR1 LNHDA, CDR2 SQIVND (reference sequence). V shed 5 bases, J shed 6 bases, and the junction held 5 bases outside the gene matches. CDR3 bases: TGTGCCAGTAGTCGGACAGGGTACAATGGCTACACCTTC. Amino acids: CASSRTGYNGYTF.

This chain connects TRBV19 to TRBJ2-3; 8 bases are shared with TRBD2. The CDR3 has 16 residues. J lost 5 bases, V lost 4 bases, and 11 bases had no gene match. Germline CDR1 is LNHDA and CDR2 is SQIVND (reference sequence). CDR3 protein: CASSSPGRGAGDTQYF. CDR3 nucleotides: TGTGCCAGTAGTAGCCCTGGGCGGGGGGCTGGAGATACGCAGTATTTT.

The CDR3 sequence: CASSTEPPAWEGPYNEQFF. The CDR3 DNA is TGTGCCAGCAGTACGGAACCACCCGCCTGGGAGGGCCCGTACAATGAGCAGTTCTTC. The chain recombines TRBV27 with TRBJ2-1, with 7 bases matching TRBD2. Trimming took 5 bases from V and 4 from J; bases not matched to a gene: 20. The CDR3 is 19 residues long. Germline-derived CDR1 and CDR2 are MNHEY and SMNVEV (reference sequence).

The DNA for the CDR3 is TGTGCCAGCAGCTTGGGGACTAGCGGGAGTACCGGGGAGCTGTTTTTT. Translation gives CASSLGTSGSTGELFF. The chain uses TRBV5-4 and TRBJ2-2; 13 bases match TRBD2. V dropped 0 bases and J dropped 5; count of bases not matched to a gene: 1. The CDR3 covers 16 residues. Looked up from germline, CDR1 is SGHNT and CDR2 is YYREEE (reference sequence).

The chain couples TRBV7-9 to TRBJ2-1, with D perhaps matching TRBD1 (5 bases). The CDR3 runs 13 residues. From germline, CDR1 is SEHNR and CDR2 FQNEAQ (reference sequence). V lost 6 bases and J 7 bases, leaving 13 bases between the germline ends. CDR3 sequence reads: CASSKWGSNEQFF. CDR3 nucleotides: TGTGCCAGCAGTAAGTGGGGCTCGAATGAGCAGTTCTTC.

The chain carries TRBV11-2 and TRBJ2-7; no clear D. The V end was cut by 5 bases, the J end by 4 bases, with 6 bases between. Germline V gene lookup returns CDR1 SGHAT and CDR2 FQNNGV. The CDR3 length is 11 residues. CDR3 protein: CASSTSYEQYF. The CDR3 DNA reads as TGTGCCAGCAGCACGAGTTACGAGCAGTACTTC.

The count of this clone is one. V gene TRBV7-7 combines with J gene TRBJ2-1, with 12 bases matching TRBD2. V dropped 5 bases and J dropped 4; count of bases not matched to a gene: 18. The CDR3 has 20 residues. From germline, CDR1 is SSHAT and CDR2 FNYEAQ (reference sequence). The CDR3 protein is CASSPRPLTSGGRRYNEQFF. CDR3 coding DNA: TGTGCCAGCAGCCCCAGGCCCTTAACTAGCGGGGGGAGGAGATACAATGAGCAGTTCTTC.